The clone carrying this T cell receptor beta chain was seen repeatedly, ten times or more. Its cognate antigen is unknown. Germline-derived CDR1 and CDR2 are KGHDR and SFDVKD. The CDR3 sequence is 13 residues long. The V gene lost 1 base and the J gene lost 5 bases, with 5 bases spanning the gap. Making use of molecular barcodes, quantitative 5'-RACE generated TCR beta libraries. TCRdb reprocessed the 5' RACE reads via MiXCR and lists one record per CDR3 protein. The table records 470,000 or so distinct CDR3 sequences, roughly 27% of them present only once. This sample was taken from a study of CD8 T cells in ankylosing spondylitis. Study observations and caveats: Significant enrichment of disease-linked clones was reportedly seen in matched ankylosing spondylitis synovial fluid. A motif in TCR beta, a set of eight highly homologous variants, appeared characteristic of ankylosing spondylitis blood. Earlier reports found some motif variants in synovial fluid and blood in reactive arthritis. CD8+ by phenotype, disease-linked clones were relatively rare in peripheral blood.

This sequence originates from a male donor with ankylosing spondylitis. V is TRBV24-1 and J is TRBJ2-1; D ambiguous. The specimen sequenced was blood, either unsorted or a sorted T cell fraction (not recorded which). Written as DNA, the CDR3 is TGTGCCACCAGTGATTTTAATGACAATGAGCAGTTCTTC. Residues: CATSDFNDNEQFF.